These 30 T cell receptor beta chains were all obtained from the same sample, sequenced in a study of cytomegalovirus exposure and HLA in healthy donors. 60 Vbeta and 13 Jbeta primers were used in PCR. The assay was immunoSEQ multiplex PCR, and TCRdb's table has in-frame clones only and misses some. The sample lists roughly 110,000 clones; approximately 70% were seen once. Sample: PBMCs. The receptors originated from a woman aged 25-40 years in good health and CMV-seronegative.

The V gene is TRBV6-1, the J gene TRBJ1-2, with D uncertain. The CDR3 runs to 14 residues. The V and J ends lost 4 bases and 4 bases respectively, with 13 bases between them. Germline values: CDR1 MNHNS, CDR2 SASEGT. This chain's CDR3 is CASSVSGESYGYTF. DNA of the CDR3: TGTGCCAGCAGTGTTTCCGGGGAGAGCTATGGCTACACCTTC.

This clone has just a few counts. The chain recombines TRBV25-1 with TRBJ1-4; D gene ambiguous. CDR3 length: 12 amino acids. Germline CDR1 reads MGHDK; CDR2 reads SYGVNS. V shed 6 bases and J shed 10 bases, with 12 bases lying between them. The CDR3 sequence: CASRMEPGKLFF. The CDR3 coding sequence is TGTGCCAGCAGGATGGAACCGGGAAAACTGTTTTTT.

About this clone itself: This same CDR3 is encoded by further DNA sequences in the sample. The chain links TRBV30 to TRBJ1-1; 9 bases align to TRBD1. J was trimmed by 4 bases and V by 4 bases; bases with no gene match: 1. The CDR3 totals 12 residues. Per the germline V gene, CDR1 is GTSNPN and CDR2 is SVGIG (reference sequence). In nucleotides, the CDR3 is TGTGCCTGGAACAGGGGGCCCACTGAAGCTTTCTTT. Amino acid sequence: CAWNRGPTEAFF.

The chain uses TRBV15 and TRBJ2-7; 9 nucleotides match TRBD1. Germline V CDR1 and CDR2: LNHNV, YYDKDF (reference sequence). After removal of 3 bases from V and 3 bases from J, the junction contained 6 bases not matched to a gene. There are 15 residues in the CDR3. CDR3 sequence (DNA): TGTGCCACCAGCAGGGGACAGGGTGGGAACTACGAGCAGTACTTC. As protein: CATSRGQGGNYEQYF.

In the case of this clone: This specimen includes other DNA sequences encoding the same CDR3. The CDR3 DNA is TGTGCCAGCAGTGGAGACACCTACGAGCAGTACTTC. Translation gives CASSGDTYEQYF. This chain uses TRBV2 with TRBJ2-7, with D uncertain. Deletions cut 4 bases from V and 2 bases from J, with 6 bases between. The CDR3 contains 12 residues. Per the germline V gene, CDR1 is SNHLY and CDR2 is FYNNEI.

This chain uses TRBV6-5 with TRBJ1-1; 7 bases fit TRBD1. The germline CDR1 and CDR2 sequences are MNHEY and SVGAGI. This CDR3 has 14 residues. The V and J ends lost 6 bases and 4 bases, in that order; junction bases with no gene match: 8. The CDR3 sequence: CASRYRGDRTEAFF. CDR3 nucleotide sequence: TGTGCCAGCAGGTACAGGGGTGATCGCACTGAAGCTTTCTTT.

J is TRBJ1-1 and V is TRBV7-3; D is possibly TRBD1 (6 bases). Trimming took off 6 bases at V and 5 bases at J, with 13 bases between the two ends. The CDR3 consists of 13 residues. Germline CDR1 and CDR2: SGHTA and FQGTGA. For the CDR3, the DNA is TGTGCCAGCAGTTCAGGGGTTTCGACTGAAGCTTTCTTT. It yields the protein CASSSGVSTEAFF.

The chain carries TRBV27 and TRBJ2-7; 8 bases are shared with TRBD2. Trimming cost V 5 bases and J 6 bases; bases outside gene matches: 15. Per the germline V gene, CDR1 is MNHEY and CDR2 is SMNVEV (reference sequence). The CDR3 has 16 residues. The CDR3 loop is CASSLFSGVPFGEQYF. The CDR3 DNA reads as TGTGCCAGCAGTCTATTTAGCGGGGTCCCTTTTGGCGAGCAGTACTTC.

This clone was seen only a few times. V gene TRBV5-1 combines with J gene TRBJ1-2; weak D call: TRBD1 (6 bases). Trimming took 6 bases from V and 5 from J, leaving 26 bases between them. Germline values: CDR1 SGHRS, CDR2 YFSETQ. The CDR3 contains 17 residues. The CDR3 nucleotides are TGCGCCAGCAACTTATATGAACCCCGGGACACGGCTTATGGCTACACCTTC. It is translated as CASNLYEPRDTAYGYTF.

V gene TRBV7-2 combines with J gene TRBJ1-6; D remains ambiguous. Germline V CDR1 and CDR2: SGHTA, FQGNSA. V lost 5 bases, J lost 2 bases, and 13 bases lay in between. The CDR3 covers 16 residues. The chain's CDR3 is CASSLGGVTYNSPLHF. As DNA, the CDR3 is TGTGCCAGCAGCCTAGGCGGGGTGACCTATAATTCACCCCTCCACTTT.

Details on this clone: This CDR3 is also generated by other DNA sequences in the sample. The V gene is TRBV20-1, the J gene TRBJ1-1; possibly TRBD1 for D (6 bases). The germline CDR1 and CDR2 sequences are DFQATT and SNEGSKA (reference sequence). Trimming left V 3 bases short and J 6 bases short, with 8 bases between. The CDR3 spans 11 residues. The CDR3 DNA reads as TGCAGTGCTAGGGACAGAGCTGAAGCTTTCTTT. This gives the protein CSARDRAEAFF.

V and J are TRBV15 and TRBJ1-2; TRBD1 agrees at 8 bases. Per germline, CDR1 LNHNV and CDR2 YYDKDF (reference sequence). The CDR3 is 16 amino acids. Trimming removed 0 bases from V and 3 bases from J; junction bases left unmatched: 6. CDR3 nucleotides: TGTGCCACCAGCAGAGATCGGACAGGGAGTTACTATGGCTACACCTTC. It translates to CATSRDRTGSYYGYTF.

The genes are TRBV5-1 and TRBJ1-3; no reliable D call. In germline, CDR1 is SGHRS, CDR2 YFSETQ. Trimming took off 1 base at V and 1 base at J, with 12 bases between the two ends. The CDR3 sequence is 16 residues long. CDR3 protein: CASSLSGLASGNTIYF. In nucleotides, the CDR3 is TGCGCCAGCAGCTTGTCTGGCTTGGCATCTGGAAACACCATATATTTT.

The gene calls are TRBV19 and TRBJ1-5; D remains ambiguous. CDR3 length: 12 residues. CDR1 and CDR2 from the germline V gene are LNHDA and SQIVND (reference sequence). V lost 7 bases to trimming and J lost 3 bases, with 7 bases between them. DNA for the CDR3: TGTGCCAGTAAAATATTCAATCAGCCCCAGCATTTT. The encoded protein is CASKIFNQPQHF. Filled out from reference TRBV19 and TRBJ1-5, the complete variable domain reads DGGITQSPKYLFRKEGQNVTLSCEQNLNHDAMYWYRQDPGQGLRLIYYSQIVNDFQKGDIAEGYSVSREKKESFPLTVTSAQKNPTAFYLCASKIFNQPQHFGDGTRLSIL.

On this clone: One end of the junction is discordant with germline, which a read error may explain. The rearrangement uses TRBV7-9 and TRBJ2-6, with D possibly being TRBD2 (6 bases). Germline lookup yields CDR1 SEHNR and CDR2 FQNEAQ (reference sequence). The CDR3 has 18 residues. The CDR3 is CSSSLWGVRFAGANVLTF. As DNA, the CDR3 is TGTTCCAGCAGCTTATGGGGGGTTCGGTTCGCTGGGGCCAACGTCCTGACTTTC.

The chain carries TRBV4-3 and TRBJ2-5; D is perhaps TRBD2 (6 bases). Germline CDR1 is LGHNA and CDR2 is YSLEER. The CDR3 spans 15 residues. The V and J ends lost 1 base and 2 bases respectively, with 11 bases between them. The CDR3 protein is CASSQGLGPQETQYF. The CDR3 DNA follows: TGCGCCAGCAGCCAAGGACTAGGACCACAAGAGACCCAGTACTTC.

V is TRBV15 and J is TRBJ2-3; the D gene is possibly TRBD2 (6 bases). Germline CDR1 LNHNV, CDR2 YYDKDF (reference sequence). V dropped 1 base and J dropped 4 bases, with 15 bases sitting between them. The CDR3 is 16 residues long. Here the CDR3 DNA reads TGTGCCACCAGCAGAGCTGGTAGCGGAACGGCAGATACGCAGTATTTT. Encoded protein: CATSRAGSGTADTQYF.

This chain joins TRBV20-1 and TRBJ2-1; possibly TRBD1 for D (5 bases). The CDR3 consists of 11 residues. V was cut by 3 bases and J by 8 bases, with 8 bases left in between. CDR1 is DFQATT and CDR2 is SNEGSKA in the germline V gene (reference sequence). CDR3 sequence: CSARGPYEQFF. DNA of the CDR3: TGCAGTGCTAGGGGGCCTTATGAGCAGTTCTTC.

The V call is TRBV6-5, the J call TRBJ1-2; 12 positions agree with TRBD1. CDR1 is MNHEY and CDR2 is SVGAGI in the germline V gene. The ends lost 6 bases at V and 6 bases at J; junction bases unmatched: 8. The CDR3 totals 15 residues. CDR3 coding DNA: TGTGCCAGCAGCTACGCCGGGACAGGGGGCGATGGCTACACCTTC. This translates into CASSYAGTGGDGYTF.

V gene TRBV19 combines with J gene TRBJ2-3, with D possibly being TRBD1 (6 bases). The CDR3 sequence is 14 residues long. Germline assignment: CDR1 LNHDA and CDR2 SQIVND (reference sequence). V was pared by 7 bases and J by 0 bases, with 11 bases between. The DNA of the CDR3 is TGTGCCAGTAAGTTCACAGGGAGCACAGATACGCAGTATTTT. This sequence encodes CASKFTGSTDTQYF.

V and J are TRBV2 and TRBJ2-7; D is possibly TRBD2 (5 bases). CDR1 is SNHLY, CDR2 FYNNEI, per germline. The CDR3 has 20 residues. Trimming removed 6 bases from V and 0 bases from J, with 30 bases in between. Written as DNA, the CDR3 is TGTGCCAGCAGCGCCCAGGTATCGGGGAGTGGATCTCGGTTCTCCTACGAGCAGTACTTC. Amino acid sequence: CASSAQVSGSGSRFSYEQYF. Full variable domain (outside the CDR3, taken from reference TRBV2 and TRBJ2-7): EPEVTQTPSHQVTQMGQEVILRCVPISNHLYFYWYRQILGQKVEFLVSFYNNEISEKSEIFDDQFSVERPDGSNFTLKIRSTKLEDSAMYFCASSAQVSGSGSRFSYEQYFGPGTRLTVT.

The chain links TRBV19 to TRBJ1-6, with 7 nucleotides matching TRBD1. This CDR3 spans 13 amino acids. Germline V lookup: CDR1 LNHDA, CDR2 SQIVND (reference sequence). The ends lost 8 bases at V and 18 bases at J; junction bases unmatched: 16. CDR3 protein: CASSRTGHRYHHF. CDR3 coding DNA: TGTGCCAGTTCCCGGACAGGCCATAGGTATCACCACTTT.

This clone was counted a few times. The chain carries TRBV2 and TRBJ2-3; 7 bases are a match to TRBD2. This CDR3 region has 14 residues. Germline CDR1 is SNHLY and CDR2 is FYNNEI. The ends lost 6 bases at V and 2 bases at J; junction bases unmatched: 5. CDR3 DNA: TGTGCCAGCAGCCCTAGCGGAATCACAGATACGCAGTATTTT. Protein sequence: CASSPSGITDTQYF.

The rearrangement uses TRBV5-1 and TRBJ1-4, with 7 bases matching TRBD1. The CDR3 loop spans 14 amino acids. From germline, CDR1 is SGHRS and CDR2 YFSETQ. After removal of 3 bases from V and 8 bases from J, the junction contained 7 bases not matched to a gene. The chain's CDR3 is CASSSTGPEEKLFF. The CDR3 DNA is TGCGCCAGCAGCTCGACAGGGCCAGAGGAAAAACTGTTTTTT.

This clone came up a few times. The chain combines TRBV2 with TRBJ2-7; TRBD1 matches at 7 bases. Germline values: CDR1 SNHLY, CDR2 FYNNEI. The CDR3 contains 14 residues. Unmatched junction bases numbered 4, after V lost 2 bases and J lost 3 bases. The CDR3 DNA sequence: TGTGCCAGCAGTGAACAGGGGGTGCTCTACGAGCAGTACTTC. Its protein product is CASSEQGVLYEQYF.

The V and J genes are TRBV6-5 and TRBJ2-3; D is undetermined. Germline V gives CDR1 MNHEY, CDR2 SVGAGI. The CDR3 contains 14 residues. V was shortened by 6 bases and J by 0 bases, with 10 bases between the two germline ends. The CDR3 protein is CASRAGLSTDTQYF. CDR3 in DNA: TGTGCCAGCAGGGCTGGGCTCAGCACAGATACGCAGTATTTT.

The chain employs TRBV5-1 and TRBJ2-3, with TRBD2 as a possible D gene (5 bases). The CDR3 contains 15 residues. V was shortened by 8 bases and J by 0 bases, with 16 bases between the two germline ends. Per the germline V gene, CDR1 is SGHRS and CDR2 is YFSETQ. The CDR3 here is CASSSRAISTDTQYF. DNA for the CDR3: TGCGCCAGTTCTTCGCGGGCTATTAGCACAGATACGCAGTATTTT.

The rearrangement joins TRBV4-1 to TRBJ1-5; D gene uncertain. The CDR3 is made up of 13 amino acids. V shed 0 bases and J shed 6 bases, with 6 bases lying between them. The germline V gene encodes CDR1 MGHRA and CDR2 YSYEKL. The CDR3 nucleotides read TGCGCCAGCAGCCAAGACCTAGCTCAGCCCCAGCATTTT. As protein: CASSQDLAQPQHF.

The chain employs TRBV7-8 and TRBJ2-1; D is undetermined. Trimming removed 1 base from V and 0 bases from J, with 7 bases in between. This CDR3 comprises 15 residues. Germline CDR1 reads SGHVS; CDR2 reads FQNEAQ. The CDR3 sequence is CASSLVPGSYNEQFF. The DNA for the CDR3 is TGTGCCAGCAGCTTAGTTCCGGGCTCCTACAATGAGCAGTTCTTC.

V and J are TRBV6-6 and TRBJ2-7; 8 nucleotides align to TRBD2. Germline V CDR1 and CDR2: MNHNY, SVGAGI (reference sequence). The CDR3 runs 15 residues. V gave up 0 bases and J gave up 6 bases; unmatched junction bases: 7. CDR3 region: CASSYSSGGVCEQYF. Written as DNA, the CDR3 is TGTGCCAGCAGTTACTCGAGCGGGGGAGTATGCGAGCAGTACTTC.